This T cell receptor beta chain is from a study of blood T cell repertoires in COVID-19 (TCRdb year 2020). About the investigation overall: Samples covering the acute and convalescent phases of COVID-19 were provided by collaborators in the United States, Italy and Spain. Samples came from the ongoing ImmuneRACE study (first 160 participants) plus 1,254 subjects from 6 global collaborators. The material from the prospective study consisted of cDNA or gDNA derived from T cells, B-cell-depleted T cells, or PBMCs. HLA class I and class II types, where available, came from metadata supplied by the sample provider rather than from assay-based typing. The dataset comprised deeply sampled blood TCRbeta repertoires from subjects exposed to, actively infected with, or recovered from COVID-19. The sample metadata nearly always contained a de-identified subject ID, COVID-19 status, age in years and sex. The repertoires were released in a freely available public database intended as a resource for research on the immune response to SARS-CoV-2.

V is pruned by 8 bases and J by 4 bases, leaving 8 bases of the junction without a gene match. The CDR3 holds 14 amino acids from the cysteine to the phenylalanine. This entry keeps only the CDR3 DNA: 42 bases, framed from base 1. CDR1 and CDR2, per the germline V gene, are LGHNT and FRNRAP. About this clone: Its antigen specificity is not known. One base away there is no much larger clone; base qualities are not given.

The immunoSEQ Assay, a bias-controlled multiplex PCR, was used to amplify TCRbeta CDR3 regions from genomic DNA. Regarding the original processing steps: Nucleated cell counts per sample were estimated from amplification of reference gene primers within the assay. To quantify the absolute abundance of each unique TCRbeta CDR3 rearrangement, sequence reads were collapsed and filtered. For each sample, productive Simpson clonality was calculated as the square root of Simpson's diversity index across productive rearrangements. This is the immuneACCESS table as TCRdb keeps it, with only in-frame sequences that have V and J called. A part of the clones is gone; compared with another copy, unresolved V genes explain less than half, and the rest is unexplained. The D gene and trimming were derived from the DNA, and the V and J assignments and clone size from that table. Counted in this sample were about 100,000 clones; roughly 90% of them appeared once. The ten biggest clones cover more than 5% of the sample.

Collaborating institutions collected whole blood in K2EDTA tubes following their own protocols. Collaborator samples were shipped for TCRbeta analysis as frozen whole blood, isolated PBMCs, or DNA extracted from either sample type. What the work shows at the level of the full study, not this receptor alone: The quantity of clinical and demographic metadata differed by source and by participant and was supplied without curation.

Recombination joined TRBV12-5 with TRBJ1-3; 7 nucleotides in the junction match TRBD1. The TCR originated in a man aged 70-80 years with acute or convalescent COVID-19. Specimen: peripheral blood. The CDR3 has the sequence CASSTGAPGNTIYF. The DNA sequence is given as TGTGCTAGTTCCACAGGGGCCCCGGGAAACACCATATATTTT.